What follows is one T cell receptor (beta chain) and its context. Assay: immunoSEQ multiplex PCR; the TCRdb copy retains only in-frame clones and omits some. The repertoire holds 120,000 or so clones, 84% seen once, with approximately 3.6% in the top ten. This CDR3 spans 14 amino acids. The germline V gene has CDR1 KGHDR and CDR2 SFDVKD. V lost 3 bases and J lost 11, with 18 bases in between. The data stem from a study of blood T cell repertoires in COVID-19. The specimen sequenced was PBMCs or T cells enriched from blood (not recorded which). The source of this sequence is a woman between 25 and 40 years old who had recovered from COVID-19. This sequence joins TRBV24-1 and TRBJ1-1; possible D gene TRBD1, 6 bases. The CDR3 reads CATSDPGMGHRAFF. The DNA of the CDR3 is TGTGCCACCAGTGATCCGGGAATGGGACATAGGGCTTTCTTT.